This TCR beta chain was profiled in a study of breast tumors, draining lymph nodes, adjacent tissues. This clonotype occurred many times. Its antigen remains unidentified. Each CDR3 protein gets one entry after TCRdb re-called the multiplex PCR reads with MiXCR. The table shows over 250,000 distinct CDR3 sequences, with over 25% occurring only once. Breast cancer patients provided tissue from their axillary draining lymph nodes. The CDR3 has 14 amino acids. Trimming at V came to 6 bases and at J to 6 bases, leaving 13 bases not matched to a gene. From germline, CDR1 is DFQATT and CDR2 SNEGSKA (reference sequence). Study results and caveats: Compared with lymph nodes, tumors were less diverse; compared with nontumor tissue, more. The data were judged consistent with most tumor T cells coming from lymph node and expanding in tumor. Tumor and nontumor repertoires were significantly more similar in luminal-like than in basal-like breast cancer. That most tumor T cells come from lymph nodes remained unproven.

The TCR originated in a female donor with breast cancer. Some clones in this sample may be carry-over from other donors' samples. Material: axillary lymph node tissue. The V and J genes are TRBV20-1 and TRBJ1-2; 7 positions agree with TRBD1. For the CDR3, the DNA is TGCAGTGCCCTCTGGCTGGGGACAGAGAATGGCTACACCTTC. Its translation: CSALWLGTENGYTF.